The text below deals with one T cell receptor (beta chain). Its antigen is not yet known. The record has no base qualities; no much larger clone is one base away. This entry is derived from a study of T cell repertoires in cytomegalovirus infection (dated by TCRdb to about 2019). Study-wide context: Because public TCR beta signatures pointed to carriage of CMV infection together with the matching HLA type, the HLA type of each donor mattered for the analysis.

Here V drops 5 bases and J drops 5 bases, and the junction holds 4 bases not matched to any gene. CDR1 MNHEY and CDR2 SVGEGT were looked up in the germline V gene. Spanning cysteine to phenylalanine, the CDR3 consists of 14 amino acids. Only the CDR3 region is kept as DNA, spanning 42 bases read in frame from base 1. General study outcomes and caveats: In both this cohort and an independent roughly 350-donor cohort, the cumulative frequency of public TCR beta family members distinguished carriers of CMV infection plus the relevant HLA type. The ex vivo response was dominated by HLA-C-restricted CMV-specific TCR beta clonotypes, and the single most frequent clonotype in two of eight donors was supplied by these HLA-C-restricted clonotypes.

Sequencing was performed on an Illumina HiSeq 1500. In TCRdb, the public reads were trimmed at Q25 with fastp and aligned with MiXCR, with productive beta chains retained. Each CDR3 protein appears once, grouped with its most common genes and DNA. The sample table holds hundreds of thousands of distinct CDR3 sequences, of which 20% to 25% were seen once. Of the sample, roughly 8% is held by the ten largest clones. The sequence joins TRBV6-2 or TRBV6-3 to TRBJ2-1, with 9 middle bases fitting TRBD1. The specimen was CD8+ T cells from PBMCs. This receptor was taken from a human donor in good health (CMV status not recorded). Some clones in this sample may be carry-over from other donors' samples. The CDR3 region: CASSQTGGHNEQFF. The DNA sequence is as follows: TGTGCCAGCAGTCAGACAGGGGGTCACAATGAGCAGTTCTTC.